This T cell receptor (beta chain) is drawn from a study of spatial heterogeneity in lung cancer. Turning to the study itself: Across the raw uncorrected reads, a unique TCR and UMI combination was observed, on average, more than ten times. Study conclusions and caveats: Follow-up blood showed ubiquitous expanded tumor TCRs less than blood at resection did.

This clonotype has ten or more counts. What it binds is unknown. The CDR3 spans 14 residues. Unmatched junction bases numbered 1, after V lost 4 bases and J lost 1 base. CDR1 is MNHEY, CDR2 SVGAGI, per germline. As for time point: sample taken at primary tumor resection. Material for sequencing was whole RNA from tumor, nontumor lung or frozen PBMC, left unsorted. TCRdb re-derived calls from the 5' RACE reads in MiXCR, one entry per CDR3 protein. The sample yields 40,000 to 45,000 distinct CDR3 sequences, roughly 7% seen once. The receptor was derived from a female donor with early-stage non-small cell lung cancer. Sample: PBMCs, taken at surgery. The J gene is TRBJ2-3, the V gene TRBV6-5, with 8 bases identical to TRBD1. DNA of the CDR3: TGTGCCAGCAGTTCGACAGGGGGCACAGATACGCAGTATTTT. This sequence encodes CASSSTGGTDTQYF.